The 10 T cell receptor beta chains below were found in one sample sequenced in a study of radiation and T cells in renal cell carcinoma. Clones were sequenced by immunoSEQ multiplex PCR, and TCRdb holds only the in-frame ones, with some missing. This sample has 140,000 to 150,000 clones, with about 88% found just once. Time point here: blood 4 weeks post-SBRT, at nephrectomy. Treatment reported: 15 Gy SBRT to primary tumor, nephrectomy 4 weeks later. Sample: blood, taken from a patient whose treatment included radiotherapy and nephrectomy. The source is a woman in her forties or fifties with renal cell carcinoma.

J is TRBJ1-4 and V is TRBV4-1; TRBD1 is a possible D gene (6 bases). V lost 4 bases and J 0 bases, leaving 12 bases between the germline ends. This CDR3 is built from 16 residues. Germline CDR1 MGHRA, CDR2 YSYEKL. CDR3: CASSRSRDTTNEKLFF. In DNA form, the CDR3 reads TGCGCCAGCAGCCGAAGCCGGGACACAACTAATGAAAAACTGTTTTTT.

This clone appeared once. The genes are TRBV5-6 and TRBJ1-5; the match to TRBD1 covers 8 bases. With V trimmed by 1 base and J by 4 bases, 10 bases remained unmatched. Per the germline V gene, CDR1 is SGHDT and CDR2 is YYEEEE. The CDR3 extends over 17 amino acids. In DNA form, the CDR3 reads TGTGCCAGCAGCTTGAGGGCAACAGGGGGTTTAAATCAGCCCCAGCATTTT. As protein: CASSLRATGGLNQPQHF.

This rearrangement joins TRBV7-2 to TRBJ1-1; maybe TRBD1 (6 bases). Germline CDR1 reads SGHTA; CDR2 reads FQGNSA. The length of the CDR3 is 14 residues. V lost 3 bases and J 11 bases, leaving 19 bases between the germline ends. CDR3 in amino acids: CASSFNVGGRLAFF. CDR3 coding DNA: TGTGCCAGCAGCTTCAACGTTGGGGGGCGCTTGGCTTTCTTT.

The rearrangement links TRBV9 to TRBJ2-5, with 9 bases lining up with TRBD2. Trimming removed 3 bases from V and 5 bases from J; junction bases left unmatched: 8. Germline CDR1 and CDR2: SGDLS and YYNGEE. There are 15 residues in the CDR3. Here the CDR3 DNA reads TGTGCCAGCAGCGCAGACAGCGGGAGGTGGGAGACCCAGTACTTC. This translates into CASSADSGRWETQYF. Drawing the rest from reference TRBV9 and TRBJ2-5, the complete variable domain is DSGVTQTPKHLITATGQRVTLRCSPRSGDLSVYWYQQSLDQGLQFLIQYYNGEERAKGNILERFSAQQFPDLHSELNLSSLELGDSALYFCASSADSGRWETQYFGPGTRLLVL.

The chain is built from TRBV25-1 and TRBJ2-5; D gene uncertain. CDR3 length equals 13 residues. V lost 1 base and J 5 bases, leaving 8 bases between the germline ends. The germline gives CDR1 MGHDK, CDR2 SYGVNS. In nucleotides, the CDR3 is TGTGCCAGCAGTGAATTTGGTCGGGAGACCCAGTACTTC. Its protein is CASSEFGRETQYF.

V usage is TRBV5-6 and J usage is TRBJ2-5; D might be TRBD1 (6 bases). The DNA matches TRBJ2-7 better at its end, which makes the J call doubtful. CDR3 length: 14 amino acids. Germline CDR1 is SGHDT and CDR2 is YYEEEE. This CDR3 is CASSLGDTPYEQYF. The CDR3 DNA sequence: TGTGCCAGCAGCTTGGGGGACACCCCCTACGAGCAGTACTTC.

The chain carries TRBV19 and TRBJ2-7; D is uncertain. This CDR3 is 17 amino acids long. The ends were cut back, 3 bases at V and 7 bases at J, with 25 bases in the middle. Germline CDR1 LNHDA, CDR2 SQIVND (reference sequence). The CDR3 loop reads CASSMAYGTLRPSEQYF. The CDR3 coding sequence is TGTGCCAGTAGTATGGCGTACGGAACCTTGCGCCCTTCGGAGCAGTACTTC.

The rearrangement links TRBV6-5 to TRBJ1-5, with a possible D match to TRBD1 (5 bases). CDR3 length: 15 amino acids. Trimming removed 2 bases at V and 5 bases at J, with 13 bases between. Per the germline V gene, CDR1 is MNHEY and CDR2 is SVGAGI. This CDR3 is CASSYGRGRDQPQHF. Here the CDR3 DNA reads TGTGCCAGCAGTTACGGGCGGGGCCGGGATCAGCCCCAGCATTTT.

This clone was seen more than once but under ten times. The chain carries TRBV7-6 and TRBJ1-1, with D tentatively TRBD1 (6 bases). The CDR3 is made up of 13 amino acids. CDR1 and CDR2 from the germline V gene are SGHVS and FNYEAQ. Trimming took off 2 bases at V and 6 bases at J, with 10 bases between the two ends. The CDR3 protein is CASSLNREAEAFF. The CDR3, as DNA: TGTGCCAGCAGCTTAAACAGGGAGGCTGAAGCTTTCTTT.

The chain links TRBV4-3 to TRBJ2-7, with 10 bases identical to TRBD2. The germline V gene has CDR1 LGHNA and CDR2 YSLEER. The CDR3 is made up of 17 amino acids. The V segment lost 0 bases and the J segment 1 base; nucleotides outside the gene matches: 6. This chain's CDR3 is CASSQDLGLAESYEQYF. As DNA, the CDR3 is TGCGCCAGCAGCCAAGATTTAGGACTAGCGGAATCCTACGAGCAGTACTTC.